This T cell receptor (beta chain) appears in the sequencing data of a study of cytomegalovirus exposure and HLA in healthy donors. The PCR made use of 60 Vbeta and 13 Jbeta primers. Using immunoSEQ multiplex PCR, the repertoire was profiled, and TCRdb retains in-frame clones only, with some absent. Of approximately 150,000 clones in the sample, roughly four fifths are singletons; the top ten hold more than 1.5%. Study-level findings and limits: Among TCR beta chains, those listed as cytomegalovirus-associated numbered fewer than 200. DRB1 had the most TCR associations and HLA-C the fewest, a later analysis found, with rates varying by HLA locus.

Points on this clone: Its target is unknown.

The germline gives CDR1 SGHTA, CDR2 FQGNSA. The length of the CDR3 is 13 residues. The germline V and J ends were trimmed by 3 bases and 10 bases, with 15 bases remaining between them. The specimen sequenced was PBMCs. The chain joins TRBV7-2 to TRBJ1-1, with D possibly matching TRBD1 (6 bases). This TCR derives from a woman aged 40 to 50 in good health and CMV-seronegative. The CDR3 here is CASSLTGHPGAFF. As DNA, the CDR3 is TGTGCCAGCAGCTTGACGGGACACCCAGGAGCTTTCTTT.